This T cell receptor (beta chain) came from a study of T cells in Graves' hyperthyroidism and ophthalmopathy. On the study more broadly: Any treatment followed the collection of peripheral blood at initial diagnosis.

The investigators amplified TCR beta CDR3 regions from RNA transcripts. Using the HTBI primer set, a first-round RT-PCR was run on the TCR CDR3. Using its own MiXCR run on the multiplex PCR reads, TCRdb lists one record per CDR3 protein. The data show 650,000 to 850,000 distinct CDR3 sequences, with roughly a sixth seen just once and over 15% held by the top ten. Trimming took off 8 bases at V and 5 bases at J, with 6 bases between the two ends. CDR3 size: 10 residues. Germline CDR1 SNHLY, CDR2 FYNNEI. In patients aged 18 to 65, hyperthyroidism was newly diagnosed, with duration under 2 months. Not enrolled were patients with uncontrolled infection, other autoimmune disease, pregnancy or lactation. Together with thyroid ultrasound, orbital computed tomography, serum thyroxine and TRAb, clinical symptoms were used for diagnoses.

The V and J genes are TRBV2 and TRBJ1-1; D remains ambiguous. The sequenced sample was blood. The receptor's source is a woman in her fifties or sixties with Graves' hyperthyroidism that later progressed to Graves' ophthalmopathy. This CDR3 is CASAGTEAFF. The CDR3, as DNA: TGTGCCAGCGCGGGGACTGAAGCTTTCTTT.